The 30 T cell receptor beta chains reported below all come from one sample, sequenced in a study of shared T cell receptors in the human thymus. Repertoires were generated with immunoSEQ multiplex PCR, while TCRdb's copy carries only in-frame clones and drops some. The data hold about 380,000 clones, with 95% observed a single time. The sample taken for sequencing was thymocytes. These TCRs come from a human donor.

The chain employs TRBV6-5 and TRBJ1-3; D gene unclear. Germline V gene data show CDR1 as MNHEY and CDR2 as SVGAGI. CDR3 size: 14 residues. V dropped 5 bases and J dropped 0 bases, with 8 bases sitting between them. CDR3 DNA: TGTGCCAGCAGTACGTCACCCTCTGGAAACACCATATATTTT. Its translation: CASSTSPSGNTIYF.

The chain joins TRBV6-5 to TRBJ2-7; 8 bases map to TRBD1. CDR1 and CDR2 from the germline V gene are MNHEY and SVGAGI. This CDR3 is built from 15 residues. V shed 2 bases and J 3 bases; nucleotides not matched to a gene: 6. The CDR3: CASSYEQGDFYEQYF. DNA of the CDR3: TGTGCCAGCAGTTACGAACAGGGGGATTTCTACGAGCAGTACTTC.

The V call is TRBV5-1, the J call TRBJ2-4, with TRBD2 matching 7 bases. This CDR3 contains 19 residues. CDR1 SGHRS and CDR2 YFSETQ come from the germline V gene. V lost 6 bases to trimming and J lost 6 bases; unmatched junction nucleotides: 24. This chain's CDR3 is CASTLYPARSGAGGNIQYF. CDR3 in DNA: TGCGCCAGCACCCTCTATCCTGCCCGAAGCGGGGCGGGTGGAAACATTCAGTACTTC.

This clone was seen just once. The J gene is TRBJ2-5, the V gene TRBV4-3; TRBD2 matches at 13 bases. Germline CDR1 and CDR2: LGHNA and YSLEER. The CDR3 runs to 18 residues. With 1 base clipped from V and 4 bases from J, the junction kept 9 bases outside the gene matches. The CDR3 sequence is CASSQGRTSGRWGETQYF. CDR3 in DNA: TGCGCCAGCAGCCAAGGCCGGACTAGCGGGAGATGGGGAGAGACCCAGTACTTC.

The chain carries TRBV14 and TRBJ2-3; 7 bases map to TRBD2. Germline values: CDR1 SGHDN, CDR2 FVKESK. This CDR3 comprises 13 residues. The V gene end was trimmed by 5 bases and the J gene end by 5 bases; junction bases not matched to a gene: 4. The CDR3 is CASSAGVEDTQYF. The CDR3 coding sequence is TGTGCCAGCAGCGCGGGAGTTGAAGATACGCAGTATTTT.

The chain combines TRBV11-2 with TRBJ2-1, with D tentatively TRBD1 (5 bases). The CDR3 covers 15 residues. CDR1 and CDR2 from the germline V gene are SGHAT and FQNNGV. The V gene lost 10 bases and the J gene lost 0 bases, with 16 bases spanning the gap. The CDR3 DNA sequence: TGTGCCATCCAGAAAGGACAAAGCTCCTACAATGAGCAGTTCTTC. Translation: CAIQKGQSSYNEQFF.

The rearrangement joins TRBV27 to TRBJ1-5; D gene uncertain. Trimming removed 2 bases from V and 0 bases from J, with 5 bases in between. This CDR3 is built from 14 residues. From germline, CDR1 is MNHEY and CDR2 SMNVEV (reference sequence). The CDR3, as DNA: TGTGCCAGCAGTTTAAGCAATAGCAATCAGCCCCAGCATTTT. Translated: CASSLSNSNQPQHF.

The chain links TRBV5-1 to TRBJ2-1; D unclear. Trimming removed 3 bases from V and 5 bases from J, with 21 bases in between. CDR1 and CDR2 (germline): SGHRS, YFSETQ. The CDR3 has 17 residues. CDR3 residues: CASSWHWEGKVHNEQFF. As DNA, the CDR3 is TGCGCCAGCAGCTGGCACTGGGAAGGGAAAGTCCACAATGAGCAGTTCTTC.

The V and J genes are TRBV2 and TRBJ2-3, with 13 bases aligning to TRBD2. V shed 10 bases, J shed 2 bases, and the junction held 15 bases outside the gene matches. The CDR3 loop spans 18 amino acids. CDR1 and CDR2 (germline): SNHLY, FYNNEI. CDR3 nucleotides: TGTGCCACATCTAGGACTAGCGGGAGTACCGTTGACACAGATACGCAGTATTTT. This translates into CATSRTSGSTVDTDTQYF.

The V and J genes are TRBV29-1 and TRBJ2-5; TRBD2 matches at 14 bases. This CDR3 contains 17 residues. Germline-derived CDR1 and CDR2 are SQVTM and ANQGSEA. J gave up 4 bases and V 4 bases, and 11 bases lay outside the gene matches. CDR3 nucleotides: TGCAGCGTTGCCCCTGGCCCCGGGACTAGCGGGAGAGAGACCCAGTACTTC. Translation: CSVAPGPGTSGRETQYF.

The rearrangement joins TRBV5-1 to TRBJ2-3; TRBD1 aligns across 7 bases. There are 14 residues in the CDR3. The germline gives CDR1 SGHRS, CDR2 YFSETQ. The V and J ends lost 1 base and 5 bases, in that order; junction bases with no gene match: 4. Written as DNA, the CDR3 is TGCGCCAGCAGCTTGACAGGGGAAGAAGATACGCAGTATTTT. Residues: CASSLTGEEDTQYF.

This clone was seen just once. The chain has TRBV6-1 and TRBJ1-2; D might be TRBD1 (5 bases). The V end was cut by 4 bases, the J end by 4 bases, with 28 bases between. The CDR3 consists of 19 residues. Germline CDR1 MNHNS, CDR2 SASEGT. This CDR3 is CASSGSSGTSKGGSYGYTF. CDR3 bases: TGTGCCAGCAGTGGGTCTTCCGGGACGTCGAAGGGAGGTAGCTATGGCTACACCTTC.

The rearrangement uses TRBV18 and TRBJ2-7; D is perhaps TRBD1 (6 bases). CDR3 size: 14 residues. The germline V gene has CDR1 KGHSH and CDR2 LQKENI. V lost 4 bases and J 0 bases, leaving 10 bases between the germline ends. Written as DNA, the CDR3 is TGTGCCAGCTCACAGCACAGGGACTCCTACGAGCAGTACTTC. It is translated as CASSQHRDSYEQYF.

The chain links TRBV6-4 to TRBJ1-1; weak D call: TRBD1 (5 bases). V dropped 4 bases and J dropped 2 bases, with 8 bases sitting between them. CDR3 size: 13 residues. The germline gives CDR1 MRHNA, CDR2 SNTAGT. This CDR3 is CASSVGVNTEAFF. CDR3 DNA: TGTGCCAGCAGTGTAGGGGTTAACACTGAAGCTTTCTTT.

The table lists this clone with a count of one. This chain uses TRBV7-9 with TRBJ1-1, with 9 bases fitting TRBD1. From germline, CDR1 is SEHNR and CDR2 FQNEAQ (reference sequence). V lost 4 bases, J lost 4 bases, and 10 bases stayed unmatched. The CDR3 is made up of 16 amino acids. Here the CDR3 DNA reads TGTGCCAGCAGCTCCCCGACAGGGGGAGATGTCACTGAAGCTTTCTTT. Translated, it gives CASSSPTGGDVTEAFF. The full variable domain, in which reference TRBV7-9 and TRBJ1-1 provide the parts outside the CDR3, is DTGVSQNPRHKITKRGQNVTFRCDPISEHNRLYWYRQTLGQGPEFLTYFQNEAQLEKSRLLSDRFSAERPKGSFSTLEIQRTEQGDSAMYLCASSSPTGGDVTEAFFGQGTRLTVV.

The V and J genes are TRBV11-3 and TRBJ1-2; D gene unclear. The CDR3 runs to 12 residues. Trimming removed 5 bases from V and 2 bases from J, with 6 bases in between. Per the germline V gene, CDR1 is SGHNT and CDR2 is YENEEA. The CDR3 sequence: CASSGENYGYTF. As DNA, the CDR3 is TGTGCCAGCAGCGGGGAGAACTATGGCTACACCTTC.

The V call is TRBV28, the J call TRBJ1-4; tentative D call: TRBD1 (6 bases). The CDR3 is 15 residues long. Trimming removed 4 bases at V and 0 bases at J, with 9 bases between. Per germline, CDR1 MDHEN and CDR2 SYDVKM. This CDR3 reads CASSSQGTTNEKLFF. The CDR3 region has the DNA TGTGCCAGCAGTTCCCAGGGGACAACTAATGAAAAACTGTTTTTT.

The chain carries TRBV7-9 and TRBJ2-7; no definite D call. V lost 7 bases and J 3 bases, leaving 16 bases between the germline ends. From germline, CDR1 is SEHNR and CDR2 FQNEAQ (reference sequence). This CDR3 spans 14 amino acids. CDR3 sequence reads: CASTSPDGIYEQYF. Written as DNA, the CDR3 is TGTGCCAGCACCTCACCTGACGGCATCTACGAGCAGTACTTC.

This chain joins TRBV18 and TRBJ2-7; 11 nucleotides match TRBD2. Germline V CDR1 and CDR2: KGHSH, LQKENI. V shed 4 bases and J 6 bases; nucleotides not matched to a gene: 5. This CDR3 is 14 amino acids long. The CDR3 region has the DNA TGTGCCAGCTCACACGGGACTAGCGGAGGCGAGCAGTACTTC. It specifies CASSHGTSGGEQYF. The full variable domain, its missing parts supplied by reference TRBV18 and TRBJ2-7, is NAGVMQNPRHLVRRRGQEARLRCSPMKGHSHVYWYRQLPEEGLKFMVYLQKENIIDESGMPKERFSAEFPKEGPSILRIQQVVRGDSAAYFCASSHGTSGGEQYFGPGTRLTVT.

In its sample, this clone was seen once. The rearrangement uses TRBV19 and TRBJ1-4; D unclear. Germline V gene sequence: CDR1 LNHDA, CDR2 SQIVND (reference sequence). Trimming took off 5 bases at V and 0 bases at J, with 13 bases between the two ends. The CDR3 sequence is 16 residues long. The DNA for the CDR3 is TGTGCCAGTAGTGCTCGGGAAAAAGCAACTAATGAAAAACTGTTTTTT. Translating gives CASSAREKATNEKLFF.

This sequence joins TRBV28 and TRBJ1-1; tentative D call: TRBD1 (6 bases). Trimming stripped 3 bases from V and 0 bases from J, with 14 bases between. This CDR3 is 16 amino acids long. Germline V gene sequence: CDR1 MDHEN, CDR2 SYDVKM. The CDR3 nucleotides are TGTGCCAGCAGTTTTTGGGGGGCCGGGATGAACACTGAAGCTTTCTTT. Encoded protein: CASSFWGAGMNTEAFF.

The V and J genes are TRBV11-2 and TRBJ1-2; D unresolved. In germline, CDR1 is SGHAT, CDR2 FQNNGV. The CDR3 runs to 16 residues. Trimming took 4 bases from V and 3 from J, leaving 18 bases between them. This CDR3 reads CASSSGRRLVDYGYTF. The CDR3 bases are TGTGCCAGCAGCTCCGGACGGCGCTTGGTAGACTATGGCTACACCTTC.

The rearrangement joins TRBV28 to TRBJ1-2, with D possibly matching TRBD1 (6 bases). V was pared by 6 bases and J by 5 bases, with 10 bases between. The CDR3 spans 12 residues. CDR1 is MDHEN, CDR2 SYDVKM, per germline. CDR3 sequence: CASSPDSYGYTF. The DNA of the CDR3 is TGTGCCAGCAGCCCGGACAGTTATGGCTACACCTTC.

J is TRBJ1-4 and V is TRBV25-1; D is ambiguous. V was shortened by 2 bases and J by 8 bases, with 15 bases between the two germline ends. Germline V gene data show CDR1 as MGHDK and CDR2 as SYGVNS. The CDR3 is 15 amino acids. CDR3 in amino acids: CASSEMRAGSEKLFF. The CDR3 coding sequence is TGTGCCAGCAGTGAAATGCGGGCTGGTAGCGAAAAACTGTTTTTT.

CDR3 coding DNA: TGTGCCAGCAGCGTGCCCTCCTCCTACAGGGAATCGGCCAACGTCCTGACTTTC. Its translation is CASSVPSSYRESANVLTF. V gene TRBV7-8 combines with J gene TRBJ2-6; D is possibly TRBD1 (6 bases). This CDR3 has 18 residues. V was cut by 5 bases and J by 6 bases, with 23 bases left in between. The germline gives CDR1 SGHVS, CDR2 FQNEAQ.

This chain links TRBV11-2 with TRBJ2-7, with D uncertain. The V end lost 3 bases, the J end lost 5 bases, and 14 bases lay between the germline ends. Germline-derived CDR1 and CDR2 are SGHAT and FQNNGV. This CDR3 spans 14 amino acids. The CDR3 spells CASSFLGLGDEQYF. The CDR3 DNA reads as TGTGCCAGCAGCTTTTTGGGTCTCGGTGACGAGCAGTACTTC. Drawing the rest from reference TRBV11-2 and TRBJ2-7, the complete variable domain is EAGVAQSPRYKIIEKRQSVAFWCNPISGHATLYWYQQILGQGPKLLIQFQNNGVVDDSQLPKDRFSAERLKGVDSTLKIQPAKLEDSAVYLCASSFLGLGDEQYFGPGTRLTVT.

V and J are TRBV30 and TRBJ2-3; D is undetermined. Germline CDR1 GTSNPN, CDR2 SVGIG (reference sequence). The CDR3 contains 14 residues. V lost 2 bases and J 2 bases, leaving 11 bases between the germline ends. The CDR3 DNA reads TGTGCCTGGAGTCGGTGGGGAAACACAGATACGCAGTATTTT. It is translated as CAWSRWGNTDTQYF.

The chain joins TRBV11-2 to TRBJ2-2; 7 bases match TRBD2. CDR1 and CDR2 (germline): SGHAT, FQNNGV. CDR3 length: 16 amino acids. The V gene end was trimmed by 0 bases and the J gene end by 6 bases; junction bases not matched to a gene: 7. CDR3 nucleotide sequence: TGTGCCAGCAGCTTAGATGGACTAGAGTGCTCCGGGGAGCTGTTTTTT. Protein sequence: CASSLDGLECSGELFF.

This clone was detected only once. The rearrangement joins TRBV29-1 to TRBJ2-7; 8 bases are shared with TRBD1. This CDR3 spans 13 amino acids. The junction had 9 bases not matched to a gene; V was cut back by 7 bases and J by 4 bases. CDR1 and CDR2 (germline): SQVTM, ANQGSEA. CDR3 coding DNA: TGCAGCGCTCTCCAGGGGGCGAGGTACGAGCAGTACTTC. Translated: CSALQGARYEQYF.

Worth noting for this clone: This sample also contains other DNA sequences that code for the same CDR3. The CDR3 DNA reads TGTGCCAGCTCACCGAGGGAGACCCAGTACTTC. Residues: CASSPRETQYF. The gene calls are TRBV18 and TRBJ2-5; D ambiguous. The V gene's germline CDR1 is KGHSH and CDR2 LQKENI. The CDR3 is made up of 11 amino acids. V lost 3 bases and J lost 5, with 4 bases in between.